The following is a T cell receptor (beta chain) sequence with its context. This sample stems from a study of blood T cell repertoires in COVID-19. At the level of the study: COVID-19 samples collected from the United States, Italy and Spain covered acute and convalescent phases.

In the source study's methods: Nucleated cell counts were estimated from reference gene primer amplification. Profiling relied on immunoSEQ multiplex PCR, and the TCRdb table lists in-frame clones only, not all of them. The V and J calls and clone size are taken from that table; D and trimming were inferred from the DNA. The top ten hold approximately 5% of the sample, which has under 200,000 clones, about 85% seen once. This CDR3 has 17 amino acids. The germline gives CDR1 SGHTA, CDR2 FQGNSA. V lost 3 bases and J lost 5; bases outside the gene matches: 9. The chain links TRBV7-2 to TRBJ2-2; 10 bases line up with TRBD1. Sample: peripheral blood. This clonotype was sampled from a woman aged 80 or over with acute or convalescent COVID-19. Here the CDR3 DNA reads TGTGCCAGCAGCTTCCCTCGGGGGACAGGGGCGACCGGGGAGCTGTTTTTT. Translation gives CASSFPRGTGATGELFF. Full variable domain (outside the CDR3, taken from reference TRBV7-2 and TRBJ2-2): GAGVSQSPSNKVTEKGKDVELRCDPISGHTALYWYRQSLGQGLEFLIYFQGNSAPDKSGLPSDRFSAERTGGSVSTLTIQRTQQEDSAVYLCASSFPRGTGATGELFFGEGSRLTVL.